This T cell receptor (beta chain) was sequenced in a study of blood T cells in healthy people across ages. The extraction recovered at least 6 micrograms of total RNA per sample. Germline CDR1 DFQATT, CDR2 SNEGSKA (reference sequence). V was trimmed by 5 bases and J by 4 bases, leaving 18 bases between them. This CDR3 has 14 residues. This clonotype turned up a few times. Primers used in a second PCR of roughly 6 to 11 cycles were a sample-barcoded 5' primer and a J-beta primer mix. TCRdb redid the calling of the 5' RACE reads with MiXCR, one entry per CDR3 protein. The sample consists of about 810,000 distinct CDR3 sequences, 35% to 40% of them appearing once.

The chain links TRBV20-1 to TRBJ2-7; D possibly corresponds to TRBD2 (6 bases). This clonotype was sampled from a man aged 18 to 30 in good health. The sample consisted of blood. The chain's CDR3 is CSASGGRSPYEQYF. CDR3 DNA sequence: TGCAGTGCTTCTGGGGGGAGGAGTCCGTACGAGCAGTACTTC.